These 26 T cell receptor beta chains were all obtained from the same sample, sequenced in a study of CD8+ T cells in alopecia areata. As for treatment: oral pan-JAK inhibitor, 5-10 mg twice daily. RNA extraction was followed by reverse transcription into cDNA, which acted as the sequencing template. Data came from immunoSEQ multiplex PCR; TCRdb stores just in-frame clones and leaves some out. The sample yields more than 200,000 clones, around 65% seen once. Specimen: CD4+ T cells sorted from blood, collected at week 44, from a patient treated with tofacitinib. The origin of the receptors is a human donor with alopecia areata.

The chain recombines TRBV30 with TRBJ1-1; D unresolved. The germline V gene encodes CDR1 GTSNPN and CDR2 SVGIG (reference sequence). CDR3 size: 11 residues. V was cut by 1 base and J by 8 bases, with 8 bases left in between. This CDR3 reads CAWSANLEAFF. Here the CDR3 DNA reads TGTGCCTGGAGTGCAAACCTCGAAGCTTTCTTT.

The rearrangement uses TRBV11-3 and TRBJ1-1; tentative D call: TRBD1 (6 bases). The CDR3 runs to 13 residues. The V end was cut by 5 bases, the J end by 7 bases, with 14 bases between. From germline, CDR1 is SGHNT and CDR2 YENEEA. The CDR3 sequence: CASSPGGSGEAFF. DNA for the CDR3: TGTGCCAGCAGCCCTGGGGGCTCAGGTGAAGCTTTCTTT.

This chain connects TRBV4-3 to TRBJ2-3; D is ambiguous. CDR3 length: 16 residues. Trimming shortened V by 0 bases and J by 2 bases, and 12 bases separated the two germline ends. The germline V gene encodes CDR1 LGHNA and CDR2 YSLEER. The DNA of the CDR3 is TGCGCCAGCAGCCAAGATTGGGTGAACCCCACAGATACGCAGTATTTT. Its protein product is CASSQDWVNPTDTQYF.

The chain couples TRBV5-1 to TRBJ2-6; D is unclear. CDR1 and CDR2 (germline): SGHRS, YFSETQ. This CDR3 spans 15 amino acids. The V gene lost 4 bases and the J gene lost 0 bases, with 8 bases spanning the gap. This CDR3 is CASSRPDSGANVLTF. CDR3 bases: TGCGCCAGCAGCCGACCAGACTCTGGGGCCAACGTCCTGACTTTC.

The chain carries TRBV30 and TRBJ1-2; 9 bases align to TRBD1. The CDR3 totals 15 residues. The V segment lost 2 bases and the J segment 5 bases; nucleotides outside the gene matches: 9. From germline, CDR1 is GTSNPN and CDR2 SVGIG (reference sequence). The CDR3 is CAWSLSVQGAYGYTF. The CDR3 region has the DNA TGTGCCTGGAGTTTGTCTGTACAGGGGGCTTATGGCTACACCTTC.

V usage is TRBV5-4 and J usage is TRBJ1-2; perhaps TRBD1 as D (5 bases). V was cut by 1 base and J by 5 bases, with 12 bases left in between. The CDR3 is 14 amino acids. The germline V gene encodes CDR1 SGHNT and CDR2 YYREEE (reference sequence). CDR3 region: CASSLMGEAYGYTF. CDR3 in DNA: TGTGCCAGCAGCTTGATGGGGGAAGCTTATGGCTACACCTTC.

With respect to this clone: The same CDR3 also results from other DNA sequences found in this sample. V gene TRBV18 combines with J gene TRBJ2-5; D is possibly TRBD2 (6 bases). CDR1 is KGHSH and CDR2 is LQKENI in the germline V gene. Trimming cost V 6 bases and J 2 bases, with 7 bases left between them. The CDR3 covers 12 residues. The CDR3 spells CASSGGQETQYF. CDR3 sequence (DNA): TGTGCCAGCTCGGGAGGACAAGAGACCCAGTACTTC.

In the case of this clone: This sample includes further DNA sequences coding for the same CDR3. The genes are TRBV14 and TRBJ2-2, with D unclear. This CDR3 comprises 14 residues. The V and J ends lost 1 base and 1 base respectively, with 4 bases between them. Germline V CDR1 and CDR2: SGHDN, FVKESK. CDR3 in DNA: TGTGCCAGCAGCCAAGTTAGGAACACCGGGGAGCTGTTTTTT. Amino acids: CASSQVRNTGELFF.

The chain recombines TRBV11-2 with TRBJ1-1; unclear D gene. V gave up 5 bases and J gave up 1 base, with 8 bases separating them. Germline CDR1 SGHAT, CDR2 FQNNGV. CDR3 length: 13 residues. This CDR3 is CASSLSGNTEAFF. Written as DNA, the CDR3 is TGTGCCAGCAGCCTCAGTGGGAACACTGAAGCTTTCTTT.

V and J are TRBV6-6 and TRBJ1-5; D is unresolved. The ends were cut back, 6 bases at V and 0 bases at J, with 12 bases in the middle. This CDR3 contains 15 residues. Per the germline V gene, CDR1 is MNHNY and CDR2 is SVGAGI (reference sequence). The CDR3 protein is CASSRTDTSNQPQHF. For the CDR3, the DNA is TGTGCCAGCAGCAGGACCGATACTAGCAATCAGCCCCAGCATTTT.

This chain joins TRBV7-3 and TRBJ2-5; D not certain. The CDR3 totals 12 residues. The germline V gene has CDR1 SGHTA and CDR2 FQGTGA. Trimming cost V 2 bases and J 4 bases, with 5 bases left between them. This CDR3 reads CASSLLRETQYF. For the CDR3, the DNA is TGTGCCAGCAGCTTATTGAGAGAGACCCAGTACTTC.

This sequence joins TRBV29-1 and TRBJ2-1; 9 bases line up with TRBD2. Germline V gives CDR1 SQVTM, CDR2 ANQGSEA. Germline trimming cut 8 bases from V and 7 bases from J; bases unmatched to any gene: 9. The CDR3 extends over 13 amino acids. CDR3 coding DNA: TGCAGCACAAGACTAGCGGTGGGGAATGAGCAGTTCTTC. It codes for CSTRLAVGNEQFF.

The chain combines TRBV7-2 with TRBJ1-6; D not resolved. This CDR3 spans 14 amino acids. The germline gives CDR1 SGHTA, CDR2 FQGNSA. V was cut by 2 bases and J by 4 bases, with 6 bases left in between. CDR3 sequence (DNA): TGTGCCAGCAGCTTATACGGGTATAATTCACCCCTCCACTTT. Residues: CASSLYGYNSPLHF.

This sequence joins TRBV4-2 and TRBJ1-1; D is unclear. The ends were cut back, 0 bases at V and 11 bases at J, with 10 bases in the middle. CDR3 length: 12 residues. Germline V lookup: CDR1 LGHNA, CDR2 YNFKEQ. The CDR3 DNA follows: TGTGCCAGCAGCCAAGACAGGTTTGACGCTTTCTTT. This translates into CASSQDRFDAFF.

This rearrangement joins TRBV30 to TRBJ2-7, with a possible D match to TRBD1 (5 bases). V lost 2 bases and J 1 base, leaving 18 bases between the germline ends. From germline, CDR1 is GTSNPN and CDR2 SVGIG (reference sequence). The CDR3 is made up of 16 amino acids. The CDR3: CAWSPYPDSGSYEQYF. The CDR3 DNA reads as TGTGCCTGGAGTCCCTACCCCGACAGTGGATCCTACGAGCAGTACTTC.

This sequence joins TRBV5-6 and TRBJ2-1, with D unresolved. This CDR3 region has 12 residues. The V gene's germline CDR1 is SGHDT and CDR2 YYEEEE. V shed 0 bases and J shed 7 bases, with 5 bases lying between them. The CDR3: CASSLVNNEQFF. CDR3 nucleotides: TGTGCCAGCAGCTTGGTTAATAATGAGCAGTTCTTC.

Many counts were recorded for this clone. The CDR3 region has the DNA TGTGCCAGCAGCTTACCGAGGGGGGGGCCAGATACGCAGTATTTT. Translating gives CASSLPRGGPDTQYF. The genes are TRBV7-2 and TRBJ2-3, with D maybe TRBD2 (7 bases). Trimming removed 2 bases from V and 4 bases from J, with 13 bases in between. CDR3 length: 15 amino acids. Germline CDR1 is SGHTA and CDR2 is FQGNSA.

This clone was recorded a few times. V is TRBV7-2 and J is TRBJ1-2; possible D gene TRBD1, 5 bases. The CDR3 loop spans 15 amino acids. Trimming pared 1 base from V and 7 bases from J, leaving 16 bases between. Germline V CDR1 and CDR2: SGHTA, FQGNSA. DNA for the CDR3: TGTGCCAGCAGCTTAGGGACCGGGACTCCGGGTGGCTACACCTTC. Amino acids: CASSLGTGTPGGYTF.

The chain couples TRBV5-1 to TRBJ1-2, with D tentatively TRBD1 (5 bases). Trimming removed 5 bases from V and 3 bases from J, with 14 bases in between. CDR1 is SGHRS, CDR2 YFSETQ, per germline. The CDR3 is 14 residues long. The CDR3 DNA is TGCGCCAGCAGGCTGTGGCAGGGCGACTATGGCTACACCTTC. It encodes CASRLWQGDYGYTF.

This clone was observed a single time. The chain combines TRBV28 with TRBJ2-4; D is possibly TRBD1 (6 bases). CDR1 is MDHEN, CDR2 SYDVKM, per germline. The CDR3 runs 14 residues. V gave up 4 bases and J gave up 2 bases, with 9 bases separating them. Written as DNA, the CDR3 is TGTGCCAGCAGTTCACAGGGAACCAAAAACATTCAGTACTTC. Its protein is CASSSQGTKNIQYF.

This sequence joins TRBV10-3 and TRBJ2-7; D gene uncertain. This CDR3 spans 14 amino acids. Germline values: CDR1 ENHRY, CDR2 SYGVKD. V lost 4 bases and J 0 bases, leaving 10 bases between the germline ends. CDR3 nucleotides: TGTGCCATCAGTGTGGATGTGAGCTCCTACGAGCAGTACTTC. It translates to CAISVDVSSYEQYF.

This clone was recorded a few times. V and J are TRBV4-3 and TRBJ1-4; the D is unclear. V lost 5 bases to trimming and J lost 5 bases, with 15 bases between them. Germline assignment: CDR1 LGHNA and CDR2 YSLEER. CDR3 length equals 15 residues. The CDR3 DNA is TGCGCCAGCAGCAGACGGACGGGAGCAAATGAAAAACTGTTTTTT. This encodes CASSRRTGANEKLFF.

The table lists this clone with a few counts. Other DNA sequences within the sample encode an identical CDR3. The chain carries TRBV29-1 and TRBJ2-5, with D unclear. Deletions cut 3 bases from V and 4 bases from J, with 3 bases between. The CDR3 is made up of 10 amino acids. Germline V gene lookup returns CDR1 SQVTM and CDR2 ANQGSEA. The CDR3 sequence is CSVEGETQYF. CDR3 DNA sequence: TGCAGCGTTGAGGGAGAGACCCAGTACTTC.

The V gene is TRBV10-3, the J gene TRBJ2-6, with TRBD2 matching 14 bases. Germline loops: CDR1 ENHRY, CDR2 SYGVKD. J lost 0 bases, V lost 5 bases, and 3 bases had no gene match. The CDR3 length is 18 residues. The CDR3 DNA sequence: TGTGCCATCAGTCAGGGACTAGCGGGGGACTCTGGGGCCAACGTCCTGACTTTC. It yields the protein CAISQGLAGDSGANVLTF.

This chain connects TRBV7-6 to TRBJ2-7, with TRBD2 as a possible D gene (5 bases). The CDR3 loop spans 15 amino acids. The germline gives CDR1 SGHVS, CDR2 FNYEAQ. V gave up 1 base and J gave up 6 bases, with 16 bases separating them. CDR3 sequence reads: CASSLGSSWDSEQYF. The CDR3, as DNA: TGTGCCAGCAGCTTAGGGTCTAGCTGGGATTCCGAGCAGTACTTC.

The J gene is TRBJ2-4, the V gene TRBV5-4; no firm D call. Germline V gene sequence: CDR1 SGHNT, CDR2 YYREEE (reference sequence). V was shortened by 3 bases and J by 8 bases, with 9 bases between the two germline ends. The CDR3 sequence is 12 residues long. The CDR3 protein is CASSSALDIQYF. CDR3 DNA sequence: TGTGCCAGCAGCTCGGCCCTGGACATTCAGTACTTC.